A single sample gave rise to the 13 T cell receptor beta chains below, sequenced in a study of blood T cell repertoires in COVID-19. Clones were read by immunoSEQ multiplex PCR, and TCRdb kept only the in-frame ones, dropping some. The sample yields some 150,000 clones, around 86% seen once. Sequencing used peripheral blood. Every receptor here comes from a man between 65 and 85 years old with acute or convalescent COVID-19.

The chain links TRBV24-1 to TRBJ2-6, with a possible D match to TRBD2 (6 bases). CDR1 is KGHDR and CDR2 is SFDVKD in the germline V gene. The CDR3 runs 17 residues. Trimming took off 5 bases at V and 4 bases at J, with 17 bases between the two ends. CDR3 region: CATSAPTPGVGANVLTF. In DNA form, the CDR3 reads TGTGCCACCAGTGCACCGACCCCGGGGGTCGGGGCCAACGTCCTGACTTTC.

The V call is TRBV11-3, the J call TRBJ2-3, with 7 bases that match TRBD2. The CDR3 sequence is 15 residues long. Germline V CDR1 and CDR2: SGHNT, YENEEA. V shed 4 bases and J 6 bases; nucleotides not matched to a gene: 10. This chain's CDR3 is CASSYRSGGGDTQYF. The CDR3 DNA sequence: TGTGCCAGCAGCTATCGATCGGGGGGAGGTGATACGCAGTATTTT.

This rearrangement joins TRBV5-5 to TRBJ2-7, with TRBD1 matching over 8 bases. V lost 0 bases, J lost 2 bases, and 1 base stayed unmatched. Germline lookup yields CDR1 SGHKS and CDR2 YYEKEE (reference sequence). The CDR3 loop spans 14 amino acids. The CDR3 loop is CASSLGTGTYEQYF. The CDR3 nucleotides are TGTGCCAGCAGCTTGGGGACAGGGACCTACGAGCAGTACTTC. Using reference TRBV5-5 and TRBJ2-7 for the parts outside the CDR3, the full variable domain is DAGVTQSPTHLIKTRGQQVTLRCSPISGHKSVSWYQQVLGQGPQFIFQYYEKEERGRGNFPDRFSARQFPNYSSELNVNALLLGDSALYLCASSLGTGTYEQYFGPGTRLTVT.

J is TRBJ1-4 and V is TRBV7-8; 7 bases match TRBD1. Trimming at V came to 4 bases and at J to 4 bases, leaving 6 bases not matched to a gene. The CDR3 contains 15 residues. CDR1 is SGHVS and CDR2 is FQNEAQ in the germline V gene. Here the CDR3 DNA reads TGTGCCAGCAGCTACCGGGACAGTATTAATGAAAAACTGTTTTTT. It yields the protein CASSYRDSINEKLFF.

The chain combines TRBV10-2 with TRBJ1-2, with 7 bases matching TRBD1. Germline V gene lookup returns CDR1 WSHSY and CDR2 SAAADI. V dropped 6 bases and J dropped 2; count of bases not matched to a gene: 3. The CDR3 is made up of 13 amino acids. The CDR3, as DNA: TGCGCCAGCAGCGGACAGGACAACTATGGCTACACCTTC. Encoded protein: CASSGQDNYGYTF.

V and J are TRBV3-1 (or the pseudogene TRBV3-2) and TRBJ1-5, with D maybe TRBD1 (6 bases). CDR1 LGHDT and CDR2 YNNKEL come from the germline V gene (reference sequence). The CDR3 spans 16 residues. Trimming cost V 4 bases and J 4 bases, with 17 bases left between them. The CDR3 sequence: CASSRSLDRPNQPQHF. The CDR3, as DNA: TGTGCCAGCAGCCGGAGCCTGGACAGACCGAATCAGCCCCAGCATTTT.

A single count supports this clone. V and J are TRBV9 and TRBJ2-1, with unresolved D. Germline CDR1 and CDR2: SGDLS and YYNGEE. V dropped 0 bases and J dropped 8 bases, with 6 bases sitting between them. The CDR3 runs 12 residues. The CDR3 sequence is CASSVGVDEQFF. The CDR3 DNA reads as TGTGCCAGCAGCGTAGGTGTCGATGAGCAGTTCTTC.

V and J are TRBV25-1 and TRBJ1-2; TRBD1 agrees at 9 bases. This CDR3 has 14 residues. The junction had 6 bases not matched to a gene; V was cut back by 5 bases and J by 5 bases. Per the germline V gene, CDR1 is MGHDK and CDR2 is SYGVNS. The CDR3 sequence: CASSPPGQGYGYTF. The CDR3 DNA is TGTGCCAGCAGTCCTCCGGGACAGGGATATGGCTACACCTTC.

The chain couples TRBV19 to TRBJ1-2, with TRBD1 identical over 11 bases. The CDR3 consists of 14 residues. V was clipped by 6 bases and J by 2 bases; unmatched bases: 2. Germline CDR1 and CDR2: LNHDA and SQIVND (reference sequence). CDR3 nucleotide sequence: TGTGCCAGTAGAGGACAGGGGGCGAACTATGGCTACACCTTC. Encoded protein: CASRGQGANYGYTF. The variable domain in full, completed from reference TRBV19 and TRBJ1-2, reads DGGITQSPKYLFRKEGQNVTLSCEQNLNHDAMYWYRQDPGQGLRLIYYSQIVNDFQKGDIAEGYSVSREKKESFPLTVTSAQKNPTAFYLCASRGQGANYGYTFGSGTRLTVV.

This chain links TRBV11-2 with TRBJ2-1; D may be TRBD2 (6 bases). The V end lost 4 bases, the J end lost 5 bases, and 18 bases lay between the germline ends. The CDR3 totals 16 residues. CDR1 SGHAT and CDR2 FQNNGV come from the germline V gene. CDR3 DNA: TGTGCCAGCAGCTCACCCAAGGACGGACTAAACAATGAGCAGTTCTTC. Its protein is CASSSPKDGLNNEQFF.

The chain joins TRBV15 to TRBJ2-7; TRBD2 aligns across 7 bases. V dropped 0 bases and J dropped 7; count of bases not matched to a gene: 6. The germline gives CDR1 LNHNV, CDR2 YYDKDF (reference sequence). The CDR3 loop spans 14 amino acids. The DNA of the CDR3 is TGTGCCACCAGCAGAGATATGGGGGGGATGGAGCAGTACTTC. It translates to CATSRDMGGMEQYF.

The chain employs TRBV5-1 and TRBJ1-4, with a tentative D call TRBD1 (6 bases). Germline assignment: CDR1 SGHRS and CDR2 YFSETQ. The V and J ends lost 4 bases and 4 bases respectively, with 17 bases between them. The CDR3 totals 16 residues. In DNA form, the CDR3 reads TGCGCCAGCAGCCTGTTTGGCGGACAGTTTAATGAAAAACTGTTTTTT. Encoded protein: CASSLFGGQFNEKLFF. Drawing the rest from reference TRBV5-1 and TRBJ1-4, the complete variable domain is KAGVTQTPRYLIKTRGQQVTLSCSPISGHRSVSWYQQTPGQGLQFLFEYFSETQRNKGNFPGRFSGRQFSNSRSEMNVSTLELGDSALYLCASSLFGGQFNEKLFFGSGTQLSVL.

This chain links TRBV11-2 with TRBJ2-1, with TRBD2 identical over 10 bases. After removal of 2 bases from V and 7 bases from J, the junction contained 5 bases not matched to a gene. The length of the CDR3 is 15 residues. Germline CDR1 SGHAT, CDR2 FQNNGV. CDR3 in amino acids: CASSLSGLAENEQFF. CDR3 bases: TGTGCCAGCAGCTTAAGTGGACTAGCGGAGAATGAGCAGTTCTTC.